The rows below give T cell receptor beta chains drawn from one sample of a study of shared clonotypes between healthy human individuals. The method was immunoSEQ multiplex PCR; TCRdb's version includes in-frame clones alone and lacks a portion of them. Of over 2,000,000 clones listed, roughly 95% are singletons. The specimen was naive CD8+ T cells from PBMCs. The receptors shown here come from a man between 18 and 29 years old in good health. Some clones in this sample may be carry-over from other donors' samples. Both conserved end residues are part of each CDR3. D genes are given only for firm matches.

>TRBJ2-7|TRBV27|TRBD2
CASSLGPGAGDSYEQYF
TGTGCCAGCAGTTTAGGCCCTGGGGCGGGGGACTCCTACGAGCAGTACTTC
>TRBJ2-3|TRBV6-1|TRBD1
CASGKGQSDTQYF
TGTGCCAGCGGCAAGGGACAGTCAGATACGCAGTATTTT
>TRBJ2-7|TRBV7-9|NA
CASSSDGRGLDEQYF
TGTGCCAGCAGCTCGGACGGACGGGGGCTGGACGAGCAGTACTTC
>TRBJ2-1|TRBV4-3|NA
CASSQRPAESHNEQFF
TGCGCCAGCAGCCAAAGGCCAGCGGAGTCACACAATGAGCAGTTCTTC
>TRBJ2-7|TRBV6-1|NA
CASSEKAPGEQYF
TGTGCCAGCAGTGAAAAAGCGCCGGGAGAGCAGTACTTC
>TRBJ2-5|TRBV9|NA
CASSYQGNQETQYF
TGTGCCAGCAGCTACCAGGGAAACCAAGAGACCCAGTACTTC
>TRBJ2-7|TRBV29-1|NA
CSVVIPGYAYEQYF
TGCAGCGTTGTTATTCCTGGGTATGCCTACGAGCAGTACTTC
>TRBJ1-5|TRBV7-2|NA
CASSFLAGYNQPQHF
TGTGCCAGCAGCTTTCTAGCCGGGTATAATCAGCCCCAGCATTTT
>TRBJ2-1|TRBV5-1|NA
CASSLKGLPRNTSYNEQFF
TGCGCCAGCAGCTTGAAGGGTTTACCGCGGAACACCTCCTACAATGAGCAGTTCTTC
>TRBJ1-6|TRBV25-1|NA
CASSDYSLSSPLHF
TGTGCCAGCAGTGACTATTCCCTCTCCTCACCCCTCCACTTT
>TRBJ2-3|TRBV29-1|NA
CSVDPRTGTDTQYF
TGCAGCGTTGATCCGAGGACTGGCACAGATACGCAGTATTTT
>TRBJ2-2|TRBV14|NA
CASSQKLALWTGELFF
TGTGCCAGCAGCCAAAAACTAGCTCTGTGGACCGGGGAGCTGTTTTTT
>TRBJ1-1|TRBV19|NA
CASAPLPGEKMNTEAFF
TGTGCCAGTGCCCCTCTGCCAGGAGAAAAGATGAACACTGAAGCTTTCTTT
>TRBJ2-2|TRBV7-2|TRBD1
CASSPYKPGGAGELFF
TGTGCCAGCAGCCCATACAAACCAGGGGGAGCCGGGGAGCTGTTTTTT
>TRBJ1-1|TRBV11-1|NA
CASSPTGWGEAFF
TGTGCCAGCAGCCCTACGGGGTGGGGTGAAGCTTTCTTT
>TRBJ2-1|TRBV7-3|TRBD2
CASSLLAAEGNEQFF
TGTGCCAGCAGCTTACTAGCGGCGGAGGGCAATGAGCAGTTCTTC
>TRBJ1-2|TRBV9|TRBD1
CASSLGTGDYGYTF
TGTGCCAGCAGCCTAGGGACAGGAGACTATGGCTACACCTTC
>TRBJ2-1|TRBV19|NA
CASSILVDEQFF
TGTGCCAGTAGTATTCTAGTTGATGAGCAGTTCTTC
>TRBJ1-2|TRBV5-6|NA
CASSFGSLSGYTF
TGTGCCAGCAGCTTCGGGTCTTTGAGTGGCTACACCTTC
>TRBJ1-1|TRBV7-9|NA
CASTRPENTEAFF
TGTGCCAGCACCCGCCCGGAGAACACTGAAGCTTTCTTT
>TRBJ2-5|TRBV7-6|NA
CASSFMGSPYQETQYF
TGTGCCAGCAGCTTCATGGGCAGTCCGTACCAAGAGACCCAGTACTTC
>TRBJ1-3|TRBV28|NA
CASSLMGSGVSGTIYF
TGTGCCAGCAGTTTAATGGGTTCAGGGGTGTCTGGCACCATATATTTT
>TRBJ1-1|TRBV19|TRBD1
CASSTYRGANTEAFF
TGTGCCAGTAGTACGTACAGGGGAGCAAACACTGAAGCTTTCTTT